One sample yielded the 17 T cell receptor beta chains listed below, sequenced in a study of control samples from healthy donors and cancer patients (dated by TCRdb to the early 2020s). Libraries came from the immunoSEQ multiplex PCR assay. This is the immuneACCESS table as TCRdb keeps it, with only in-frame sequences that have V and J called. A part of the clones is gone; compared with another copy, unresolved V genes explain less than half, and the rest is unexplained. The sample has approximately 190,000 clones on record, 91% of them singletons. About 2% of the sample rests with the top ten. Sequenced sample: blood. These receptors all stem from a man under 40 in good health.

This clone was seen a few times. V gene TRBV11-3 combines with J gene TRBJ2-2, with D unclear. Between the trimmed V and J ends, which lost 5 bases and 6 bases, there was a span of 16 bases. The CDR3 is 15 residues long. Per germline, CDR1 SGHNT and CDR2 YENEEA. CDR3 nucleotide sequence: TGTGCCAGCAGCCTGTCAGGAGCCCAGGCCGGGGAGCTGTTTTTT. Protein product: CASSLSGAQAGELFF.

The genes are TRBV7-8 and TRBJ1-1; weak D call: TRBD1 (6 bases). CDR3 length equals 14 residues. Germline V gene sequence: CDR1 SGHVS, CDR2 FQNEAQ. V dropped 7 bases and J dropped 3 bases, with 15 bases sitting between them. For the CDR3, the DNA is TGTGCCAGCAAAAACAGGGTCGCGGACACTGAAGCTTTCTTT. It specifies CASKNRVADTEAFF.

The CDR3 loop is CASSYSLAGGTDTQYF. Here the CDR3 DNA reads TGTGCCAGCAGTTACTCGTTGGCAGGGGGCACAGATACGCAGTATTTT. The chain employs TRBV6-5 and TRBJ2-3; D is perhaps TRBD1 (6 bases). This CDR3 is 16 amino acids long. Germline loops: CDR1 MNHEY, CDR2 SVGAGI. The V end was cut by 0 bases, the J end by 1 base, with 11 bases between.

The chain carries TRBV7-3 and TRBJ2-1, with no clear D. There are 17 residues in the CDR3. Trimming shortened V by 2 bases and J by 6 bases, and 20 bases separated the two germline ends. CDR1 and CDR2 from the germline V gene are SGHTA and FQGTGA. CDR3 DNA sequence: TGTGCCAGCAGCTTATCAGGTTCCCGGCCCGCGGCCAATGAGCAGTTCTTC. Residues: CASSLSGSRPAANEQFF.

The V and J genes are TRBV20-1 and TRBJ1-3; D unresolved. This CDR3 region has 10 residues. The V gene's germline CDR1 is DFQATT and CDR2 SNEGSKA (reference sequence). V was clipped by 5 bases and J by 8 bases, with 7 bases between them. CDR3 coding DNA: TGCAGTGCTGGGCAAGACACCATATATTTT. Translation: CSAGQDTIYF.

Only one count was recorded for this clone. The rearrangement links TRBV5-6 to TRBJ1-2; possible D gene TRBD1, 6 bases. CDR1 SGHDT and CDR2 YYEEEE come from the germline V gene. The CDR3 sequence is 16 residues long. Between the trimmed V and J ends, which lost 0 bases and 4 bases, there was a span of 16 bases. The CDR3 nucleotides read TGTGCCAGCAGCTTGGACAGGGAATTCTGGTTCTATGGCTACACCTTC. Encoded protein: CASSLDREFWFYGYTF. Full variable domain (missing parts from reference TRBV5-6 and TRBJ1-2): DAGVTQSPTHLIKTRGQQVTLRCSPKSGHDTVSWYQQALGQGPQFIFQYYEEEERQRGNFPDRFSGHQFPNYSSELNVNALLLGDSALYLCASSLDREFWFYGYTFGSGTRLTVV.

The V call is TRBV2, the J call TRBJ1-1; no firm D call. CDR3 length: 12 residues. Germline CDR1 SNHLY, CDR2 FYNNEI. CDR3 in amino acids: CVHRVMNTEAFF. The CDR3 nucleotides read TGTGTTCACCGCGTCATGAACACTGAAGCTTTCTTT.

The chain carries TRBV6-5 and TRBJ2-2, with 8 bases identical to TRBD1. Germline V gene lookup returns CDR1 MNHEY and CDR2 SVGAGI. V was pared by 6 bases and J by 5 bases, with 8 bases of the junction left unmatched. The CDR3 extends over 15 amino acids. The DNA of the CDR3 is TGTGCCAGCAGCCCGGACAGGGTGCAGACCGGGGAGCTGTTTTTT. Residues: CASSPDRVQTGELFF.

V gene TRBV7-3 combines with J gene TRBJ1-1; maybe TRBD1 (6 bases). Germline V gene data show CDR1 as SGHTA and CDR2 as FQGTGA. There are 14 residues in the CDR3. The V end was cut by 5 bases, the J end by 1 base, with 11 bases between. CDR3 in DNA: TGTGCCAGCAGCCCCGTAGGGGGGAACACTGAAGCTTTCTTT. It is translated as CASSPVGGNTEAFF.

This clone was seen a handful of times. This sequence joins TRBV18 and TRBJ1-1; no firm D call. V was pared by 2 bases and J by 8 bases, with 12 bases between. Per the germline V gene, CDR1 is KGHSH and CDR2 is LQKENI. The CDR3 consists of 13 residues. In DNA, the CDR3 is TGTGCCAGCTCACCAGGGAGCGGACGCGAAGCTTTCTTT. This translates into CASSPGSGREAFF.

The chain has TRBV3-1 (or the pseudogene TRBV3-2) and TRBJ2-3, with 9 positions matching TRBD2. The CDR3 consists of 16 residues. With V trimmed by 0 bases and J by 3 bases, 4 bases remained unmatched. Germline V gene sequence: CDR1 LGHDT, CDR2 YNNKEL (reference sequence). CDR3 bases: TGTGCCAGCAGCCAAGAGTGGCGGGGGGGAACAGATACGCAGTATTTT. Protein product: CASSQEWRGGTDTQYF.

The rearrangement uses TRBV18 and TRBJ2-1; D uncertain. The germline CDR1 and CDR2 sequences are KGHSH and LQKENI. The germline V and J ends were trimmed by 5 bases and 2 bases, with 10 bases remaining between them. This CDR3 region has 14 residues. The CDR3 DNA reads TGTGCCAGCTCATCAGAATCAGCCTACAATGAGCAGTTCTTC. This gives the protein CASSSESAYNEQFF.

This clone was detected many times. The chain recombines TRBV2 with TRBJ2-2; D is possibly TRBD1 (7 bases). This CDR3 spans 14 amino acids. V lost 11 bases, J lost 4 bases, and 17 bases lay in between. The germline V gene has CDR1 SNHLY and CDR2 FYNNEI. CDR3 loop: CARQGVAVTGELFF. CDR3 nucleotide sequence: TGTGCCCGACAGGGAGTAGCGGTCACCGGGGAGCTGTTTTTT.

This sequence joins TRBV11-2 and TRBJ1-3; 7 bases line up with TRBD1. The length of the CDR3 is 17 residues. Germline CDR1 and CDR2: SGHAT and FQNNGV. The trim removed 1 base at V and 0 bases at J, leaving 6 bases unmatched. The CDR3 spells CASSLGQGSYSGNTIYF. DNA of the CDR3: TGTGCCAGCAGCTTAGGACAGGGTAGTTACTCTGGAAACACCATATATTTT.

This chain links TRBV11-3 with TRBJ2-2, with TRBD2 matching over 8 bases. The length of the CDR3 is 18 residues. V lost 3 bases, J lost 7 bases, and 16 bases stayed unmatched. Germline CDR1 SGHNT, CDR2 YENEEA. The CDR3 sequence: CASSLNSGDILGNGELFF. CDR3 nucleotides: TGTGCCAGCAGCTTGAATAGCGGGGACATCCTTGGAAACGGGGAGCTGTTTTTT. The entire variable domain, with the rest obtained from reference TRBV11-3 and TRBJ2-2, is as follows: EAGVVQSPRYKIIEKKQPVAFWCNPISGHNTLYWYLQNLGQGPELLIRYENEEAVDDSQLPKDRFSAERLKGVDSTLKIQPAELGDSAVYLCASSLNSGDILGNGELFFGEGSRLTVL.

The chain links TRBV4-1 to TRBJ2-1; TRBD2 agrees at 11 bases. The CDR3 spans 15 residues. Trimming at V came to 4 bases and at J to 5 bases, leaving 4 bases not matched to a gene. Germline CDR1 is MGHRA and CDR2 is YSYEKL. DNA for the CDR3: TGCGCCAGCAGCCCCGAACTAGCGGGGGACAATGAGCAGTTCTTC. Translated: CASSPELAGDNEQFF.

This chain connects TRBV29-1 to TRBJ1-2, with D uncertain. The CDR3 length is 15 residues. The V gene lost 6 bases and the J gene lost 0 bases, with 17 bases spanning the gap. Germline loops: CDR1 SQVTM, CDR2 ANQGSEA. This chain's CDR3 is CSVHPPQVTNYGYTF. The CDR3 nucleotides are TGCAGCGTCCATCCCCCGCAGGTGACTAACTATGGCTACACCTTC. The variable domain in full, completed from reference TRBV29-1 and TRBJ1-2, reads SAVISQKPSRDICQRGTSLTIQCQVDSQVTMMFWYRQQPGQSLTLIATANQGSEATYESGFVIDKFPISRPNLTFSTLTVSNMSPEDSSIYLCSVHPPQVTNYGYTFGSGTRLTVV.